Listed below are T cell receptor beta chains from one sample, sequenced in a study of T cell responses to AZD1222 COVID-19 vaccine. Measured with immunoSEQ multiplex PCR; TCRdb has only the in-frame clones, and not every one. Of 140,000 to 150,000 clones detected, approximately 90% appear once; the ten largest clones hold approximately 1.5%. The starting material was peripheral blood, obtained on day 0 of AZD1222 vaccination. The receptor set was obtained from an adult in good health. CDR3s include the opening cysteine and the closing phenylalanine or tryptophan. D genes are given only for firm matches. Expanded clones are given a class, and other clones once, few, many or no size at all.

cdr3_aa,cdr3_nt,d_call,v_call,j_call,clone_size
CASSFREVPTQYF,TGTGCCAGCAGCTTCCGTGAGGTCCCAACCCAGTACTTC,.,TRBV7-9,TRBJ2-5,.
CASGGAGNEQFF,TGTGCCAGTGGGGGGGCGGGGAATGAGCAGTTCTTC,.,TRBV12-3/TRBV12-4,TRBJ2-1,.
CASRSDLNWEQFF,TGTGCCAGCAGGTCGGATCTAAATTGGGAGCAGTTCTTC,.,TRBV6-5,TRBJ2-1,.
CASSSTGTATNEKLFF,TGCGCCAGCAGCTCGACCGGGACGGCTACTAATGAAAAACTGTTTTTT,.,TRBV5-1,TRBJ1-4,few
CASRPEGYQETQYF,TGTGCCAGCAGACCTGAAGGGTATCAAGAGACCCAGTACTTC,.,TRBV5-4,TRBJ2-5,.
CASSLTAGPTDQPQHF,TGTGCCAGCAGCTTAACTGCGGGACCTACCGATCAGCCCCAGCATTTT,.,TRBV27,TRBJ1-5,.
CASSGSEETQYF,TGTGCCAGCTCGGGCAGCGAAGAGACCCAGTACTTC,.,TRBV6-5,TRBJ2-5,.
CASRGAVTLYGYTF,TGTGCCAGCCGAGGGGCCGTAACTCTTTATGGCTACACCTTC,.,TRBV27,TRBJ1-2,.
CASSRDPGVNTGELFF,TGCGCCAGCAGCCGCGATCCAGGGGTAAACACCGGGGAGCTGTTTTTT,.,TRBV4-1,TRBJ2-2,.
CASEAGVRDTQYF,TGTGCCAGCGAAGCGGGAGTGAGGGATACGCAGTATTTT,TRBD2,TRBV6-5,TRBJ2-3,.
CASSLLSVGGNEQFF,TGTGCCAGCAGCTTGTTGAGCGTCGGGGGGAATGAGCAGTTCTTC,TRBD2,TRBV5-6,TRBJ2-1,.
CASSFAAQPQHF,TGTGCCAGCAGTTTTGCGGCTCAGCCCCAGCATTTT,.,TRBV28,TRBJ1-5,.
CASSLASQETQYF,TGCGCCAGCAGCTTGGCCAGCCAAGAGACCCAGTACTTC,.,TRBV5-1,TRBJ2-5,.
CASSQDRAKLFF,TGTGCCAGCAGCCAGGACAGGGCAAAACTGTTTTTT,TRBD1,TRBV5-6,TRBJ1-4,.
CASSQELAGGRFF,TGCGCCAGCAGCCAAGAGCTAGCGGGGGGGCGTTTCTTC,TRBD2,TRBV4-1,TRBJ2-1,few
CASSQERYRTQYF,TGCGCCAGCAGCCAAGAGAGGTATCGTACGCAGTATTTT,.,TRBV4-1,TRBJ2-3,.
CSGQGSTEAFF,TGCAGTGGTCAGGGGAGTACTGAAGCTTTCTTT,.,TRBV20-1,TRBJ1-1,.
CASSETSGSHEQYF,TGCGCCAGCAGCGAGACTAGCGGGAGCCACGAGCAGTACTTC,TRBD2,TRBV5-1,TRBJ2-7,.
CASSPPGDEQYF,TGTGCCAGCTCACCACCCGGGGACGAGCAGTACTTC,.,TRBV18,TRBJ2-7,.
CASTSMQGRGNQPQHF,TGTGCCAGCACGTCTATGCAGGGCCGAGGGAATCAGCCCCAGCATTTT,.,TRBV6-6,TRBJ1-5,.
CASKRTEIIPGYTF,TGTGCCAGCAAGCGAACAGAGATTATTCCTGGCTACACCTTC,.,TRBV6-5,TRBJ1-2,.
CASSPPGGGSEAFF,TGTGCCAGCTCACCACCGGGGGGAGGGTCTGAAGCTTTCTTT,.,TRBV18,TRBJ1-1,.
CASSEGAGGLDEQFF,TGTGCCAGCAGTGAAGGGGCGGGAGGTCTCGATGAGCAGTTCTTC,TRBD2,TRBV2,TRBJ2-1,.
CASSVDEGRLTLHF,TGTGCCAGCAGCGTAGATGAAGGGAGATTAACCCTCCACTTT,.,TRBV9,TRBJ1-6,.
CASNSRREGRETQYF,TGTGCCAGCAACAGCCGGCGGGAGGGCCGGGAGACCCAGTACTTC,TRBD2,TRBV27,TRBJ2-5,.
CASSLGTGSVYEQYF,TGTGCCAGCAGCTTGGGTACAGGGTCAGTTTACGAGCAGTACTTC,.,TRBV5-4,TRBJ2-7,.
CASRYSGAPGGYTF,TGTGCCAGCAGGTACTCGGGGGCGCCTGGGGGCTACACCTTC,.,TRBV28,TRBJ1-2,.
CASSQVSAVNYGYTF,TGTGCCAGCAGCCAAGTCTCGGCAGTTAACTATGGCTACACCTTC,.,TRBV3-1/TRBV3-2,TRBJ1-2,.
CASSRQGENIQYF,TGCGCCAGCAGCCGACAGGGAGAAAACATTCAGTACTTC,TRBD1,TRBV5-1,TRBJ2-4,.
CASSTGMSYQPQHF,TGTGCCAGCAGTACAGGGATGAGTTATCAGCCCCAGCATTTT,.,TRBV6-5,TRBJ1-5,once
CASSLTLRQPQHF,TGTGCCAGCAGTTTGACGCTTCGTCAGCCCCAGCATTTT,.,TRBV12-3/TRBV12-4,TRBJ1-5,.
CASSPYREGNTGELFF,TGTGCCAGCAGCCCCTATCGGGAGGGGAACACCGGGGAGCTGTTTTTT,TRBD2,TRBV4-2,TRBJ2-2,.
CASSFLQASAKLFF,TGTGCCAGCAGTTTTCTGCAGGCGTCGGCAAAACTGTTTTTT,.,TRBV6-5,TRBJ1-4,.
CASSSSDVYEQYF,TGTGCCAGCAGCTCCTCGGACGTCTACGAGCAGTACTTC,.,TRBV7-9,TRBJ2-7,once
CASFGVRGTGELFF,TGTGCCTCCTTTGGGGTCAGGGGAACCGGGGAGCTGTTTTTT,.,TRBV27,TRBJ2-2,.
CASSLVGSSGNTIYF,TGTGCCAGCAGCTTAGTTGGGAGCTCTGGAAACACCATATATTTT,.,TRBV7-9,TRBJ1-3,.
CASSAGSGANVLTF,TGTGCCAGTAGTGCGGGCTCTGGGGCCAACGTCCTGACTTTC,.,TRBV19,TRBJ2-6,.
CASSEDGRVSGNTIYF,TGTGCCAGCAGTGAAGACGGTCGAGTCTCTGGAAACACCATATATTTT,.,TRBV2,TRBJ1-3,.
CASSRSTGTGSASPYEQYF,TGCGCCAGCAGCCGAAGCACCGGGACAGGGAGCGCGTCTCCCTACGAGCAGTACTTC,TRBD1,TRBV5-1,TRBJ2-7,.
CASSPKTGPRVGGYTF,TGTGCCAGCTCACCAAAGACAGGGCCTAGGGTGGGCGGCTACACCTTC,TRBD1,TRBV18,TRBJ1-2,once
CASSPHQVSGNTIYF,TGTGCCAGCAGCCCTCACCAAGTCTCTGGAAACACCATATATTTT,.,TRBV28,TRBJ1-3,.
CASSLWGVSGTYYNEQFF,TGTGCCAGCAGTTTATGGGGGGTATCCGGGACCTACTACAATGAGCAGTTCTTC,.,TRBV27,TRBJ2-1,.
CASSEQGNTEAFF,TGTGCCAGCAGTGAACAAGGGAACACTGAAGCTTTCTTT,.,TRBV6-4,TRBJ1-1,.
CASSHPPHFRAGENIQYF,TGCGCCAGCAGCCACCCCCCTCATTTTCGGGCCGGCGAAAACATTCAGTACTTC,.,TRBV4-1,TRBJ2-4,.
CASSRGRGISYEQYF,TGTGCCAGTAGTCGGGGCAGGGGAATATCCTACGAGCAGTACTTC,.,TRBV19,TRBJ2-7,.
CASSPSGFNYGYTF,TGTGCCAGCAGCCCCAGCGGGTTCAACTATGGCTACACCTTC,.,TRBV6-5,TRBJ1-2,few
CATGPGSYNEQFF,TGCGCCACAGGGCCGGGCTCCTACAATGAGCAGTTCTTC,.,TRBV5-1,TRBJ2-1,.
CASIRQPGVTEAFF,TGTGCCAGTATCCGTCAACCAGGGGTCACTGAAGCTTTCTTT,.,TRBV19,TRBJ1-1,.
CASSTGLARADTQYF,TGTGCCAGTAGTACGGGACTAGCTAGAGCAGATACGCAGTATTTT,TRBD2,TRBV19,TRBJ2-3,.
CASSPQDRGPNTGELFF,TGTGCCAGCTCACCCCAGGACAGGGGGCCGAACACCGGGGAGCTGTTTTTT,TRBD1,TRBV18,TRBJ2-2,.
CASSSRDSGNEQFF,TGCGCCAGCAGCTCTCGGGACTCAGGGAATGAGCAGTTCTTC,.,TRBV5-1,TRBJ2-1,.
CASSSPLAGAFNEQFF,TGTGCCAGCAGCAGCCCTCTAGCGGGGGCTTTTAATGAGCAGTTCTTC,TRBD2,TRBV28,TRBJ2-1,.